The 29 T cell receptor beta chains below all came from one sample that was sequenced in a study of T cell responses to AZD1222 COVID-19 vaccine (dated by TCRdb to about 2021). Read against the paper, the sample's time point label means: about 28 days (+/-7) after the second vaccine dose. The receptor library was made with the immunoSEQ multiplex PCR assay. Entries here come from immuneACCESS through TCRdb and include only in-frame sequences with V and J called. Some clones fail to appear in such tables; in the studies checked, an unresolved V gene covers under half of the shortfall, and the cause of the remainder is unknown. Recorded for this sample are 150,000 to 200,000 clones; roughly 92% of them occurred a single time. Roughly 1.5% of the sample goes to the ten largest clones. The material sequenced was peripheral blood, taken 28 days after the second AZD1222 dose. The origin of the receptors is an adult who received the AZD1222 COVID-19 vaccine.

The rearrangement uses TRBV4-1 and TRBJ1-5, with 9 bases identical to TRBD1. J lost 3 bases, V lost 3 bases, and 6 bases had no gene match. CDR3 size: 16 residues. Germline-derived CDR1 and CDR2 are MGHRA and YSYEKL. CDR3 amino acids: CASSQGQGPSNQPQHF. In DNA, the CDR3 is TGCGCCAGCAGCCAGGGACAGGGACCATCCAATCAGCCCCAGCATTTT.

Remarks on this clone: Other DNA sequences in the sample encode the same CDR3. The V and J genes are TRBV20-1 and TRBJ1-1; weak D call: TRBD1 (6 bases). The germline CDR1 and CDR2 sequences are DFQATT and SNEGSKA (reference sequence). V shed 7 bases and J shed 1 base, with 7 bases lying between them. The CDR3 has 11 amino acids. In nucleotides, the CDR3 is TGCAGTGTACAGGGGAACACTGAAGCTTTCTTT. Translated: CSVQGNTEAFF.

This chain uses TRBV13 with TRBJ1-4, with TRBD1 as a possible D gene (5 bases). The CDR3 extends over 17 amino acids. Per the germline V gene, CDR1 is PRHDT and CDR2 is FYEKMQ (reference sequence). With 0 bases removed from V and 0 bases from J, the gap between germline ends came to 11 bases. The CDR3 spells CASSLGQGPSTNEKLFF. CDR3 nucleotides: TGTGCCAGCAGCTTAGGGCAGGGACCTTCAACTAATGAAAAACTGTTTTTT.

The CDR3 DNA reads TGTGCCAGCAGTCGAGACAGGCCACCGGGACCCCAGCATTTT. It translates to CASSRDRPPGPQHF. The J gene is TRBJ1-5, the V gene TRBV6-5; D may be TRBD1 (6 bases). Germline CDR1 MNHEY, CDR2 SVGAGI. V was pared by 5 bases and J by 10 bases, with 18 bases between. CDR3 length: 14 amino acids.

The chain uses TRBV24-1 and TRBJ1-5; 9 nucleotides line up with TRBD1. The CDR3 has 16 residues. Germline lookup yields CDR1 KGHDR and CDR2 SFDVKD. The V and J ends lost 2 bases and 7 bases, in that order; junction bases with no gene match: 8. The CDR3, as DNA: TGTGCCACCAGTGATTCCGGGACAGGGAGTAGGCAGCCCCAGCATTTT. Protein product: CATSDSGTGSRQPQHF.

The chain combines TRBV7-9 with TRBJ1-2; 8 positions match TRBD1. The CDR3 contains 16 residues. Trimming took 5 bases from V and 7 from J; bases not matched to a gene: 15. Per germline, CDR1 SEHNR and CDR2 FQNEAQ (reference sequence). CDR3 loop: CASSGKPGQGSSGYTF. CDR3 in DNA: TGTGCCAGCAGCGGGAAACCTGGACAGGGATCCAGTGGCTACACCTTC.

The CDR3 spells CASSWVRDPAGELFF. CDR3 in DNA: TGTGCCAGCAGCTGGGTCCGGGACCCGGCCGGGGAGCTGTTTTTT. The V call is TRBV5-8, the J call TRBJ2-2, with D perhaps assigned TRBD1 or TRBD2 (5 bases each). Trimming took 3 bases from V and 6 from J, leaving 15 bases between them. CDR3 length equals 15 residues. Germline assignment: CDR1 SGHTS and CDR2 YDEGEE. Supplemented by reference TRBV5-8 and TRBJ2-2, the full variable domain reads EAGVTQSPTHLIKTRGQQATLRCSPISGHTSVYWYQQALGLGLQFLLWYDEGEERNRGNFPPRFSGRQFPNYSSELNVNALELEDSALYLCASSWVRDPAGELFFGEGSRLTVL.

Here the CDR3 DNA reads TGTGCCAGCAGCTTGGGGGGCGCCTACAATGAGCAGTTCTTC. Translated: CASSLGGAYNEQFF. This chain uses TRBV5-8 with TRBJ2-1, with D possibly being TRBD1 (5 bases). Trimming stripped 0 bases from V and 2 bases from J, with 6 bases between. The CDR3 is 14 amino acids. Germline CDR1 is SGHTS and CDR2 is YDEGEE.

The CDR3 protein is CASSPWDRGFDQPQHF. The DNA for the CDR3 is TGTGCCAGCAGCCCCTGGGACAGGGGTTTCGATCAGCCCCAGCATTTT. This chain joins TRBV7-6 and TRBJ1-5, with 10 bases aligning to TRBD1. There are 16 residues in the CDR3. The germline V gene encodes CDR1 SGHVS and CDR2 FNYEAQ. The trim removed 5 bases at V and 5 bases at J, leaving 9 bases unmatched.

This chain links TRBV11-3 with TRBJ2-1, with D tentatively TRBD1 (5 bases). The V end was cut by 3 bases, the J end by 5 bases, with 8 bases between. The germline CDR1 and CDR2 sequences are SGHNT and YENEEA. The CDR3 length is 13 residues. The CDR3 reads CASSLGPDNEQFF. The CDR3 DNA is TGTGCCAGCAGCTTGGGGCCTGACAATGAGCAGTTCTTC.

The CDR3 region has the DNA TGTGCCAGCAGCTTGGCTTGGGGGTCAGATACGCAGTATTTT. This sequence encodes CASSLAWGSDTQYF. The chain is built from TRBV5-8 and TRBJ2-3; the D gene could be TRBD1 or TRBD2 (5 bases each). Germline V CDR1 and CDR2: SGHTS, YDEGEE. The V end was cut by 0 bases, the J end by 4 bases, with 9 bases between. The CDR3 extends over 14 amino acids.

This chain uses TRBV6-4 with TRBJ1-5; D not resolved. The CDR3 consists of 13 residues. Between the trimmed V and J ends, which lost 3 bases and 7 bases, there was a span of 10 bases. Germline V gene lookup returns CDR1 MRHNA and CDR2 SNTAGT. Here the CDR3 DNA reads TGTGCCAGCAGTGAAGAGCTGCGGCAGCCCCAGCATTTT. Translated: CASSEELRQPQHF.

The chain links TRBV30 to TRBJ2-3; D remains ambiguous. Germline values: CDR1 GTSNPN, CDR2 SVGIG (reference sequence). Trimming cost V 5 bases and J 1 base, with 10 bases left between them. The CDR3 spans 13 residues. The CDR3 DNA is TGTGCCTGGGGTCTAGTGCGCACAGATACGCAGTATTTT. Protein product: CAWGLVRTDTQYF.

The chain employs TRBV5-1 and TRBJ2-5; no clear D gene. This CDR3 contains 14 residues. Germline V gives CDR1 SGHRS, CDR2 YFSETQ. V was clipped by 4 bases and J by 7 bases, with 17 bases between them. CDR3 bases: TGCGCCAGCAGCGTAGGAAACAGCCTCGGGACCCAGTACTTC. Its protein product is CASSVGNSLGTQYF.

The rearrangement links TRBV4-1 to TRBJ2-7, with D perhaps matching TRBD2 (7 bases). V lost 1 base and J 1 base, leaving 17 bases between the germline ends. CDR3 length equals 17 residues. Germline CDR1 and CDR2: MGHRA and YSYEKL. This chain's CDR3 is CASSQGPGGRSSYEQYF. The CDR3 region has the DNA TGCGCCAGCAGCCAAGGCCCCGGGGGGCGGAGTTCCTACGAGCAGTACTTC.

This sequence joins TRBV13 and TRBJ2-1, with TRBD2 matching over 9 bases. The CDR3 is 15 residues long. Germline CDR1 reads PRHDT; CDR2 reads FYEKMQ (reference sequence). The V gene end was trimmed by 0 bases and the J gene end by 6 bases; junction bases not matched to a gene: 3. Here the CDR3 DNA reads TGTGCCAGCAGCTTAGGGCTAGCGGGGTTCAATGAGCAGTTCTTC. Protein: CASSLGLAGFNEQFF.

The chain employs TRBV6-5 and TRBJ2-3, with 11 bases matching TRBD2. The length of the CDR3 is 15 residues. Looked up from germline, CDR1 is MNHEY and CDR2 is SVGAGI. V shed 7 bases and J 5 bases; nucleotides not matched to a gene: 8. CDR3 bases: TGTGCCAGCACCCGACTAGCGGGGAGACTAGATACGCAGTATTTT. Its protein is CASTRLAGRLDTQYF.

This chain joins TRBV27 and TRBJ1-1; D gene uncertain. CDR3 length equals 12 residues. Germline lookup yields CDR1 MNHEY and CDR2 SMNVEV (reference sequence). Trimming removed 6 bases at V and 8 bases at J, with 13 bases between. The CDR3 loop is CASRYIGGEAFF. The CDR3 region has the DNA TGTGCCAGCAGGTATATAGGAGGGGAAGCTTTCTTT.

CDR3 DNA: TGCAGCGTTGATGGTGGGTCTGGAAACACCATATATTTT. Translated, it gives CSVDGGSGNTIYF. The gene calls are TRBV29-1 and TRBJ1-3; the D is unclear. Trimming pared 3 bases from V and 1 base from J, leaving 7 bases between. The CDR3 runs to 13 residues. Germline V gene data show CDR1 as SQVTM and CDR2 as ANQGSEA. Full variable domain (remainder filled in from reference TRBV29-1 and TRBJ1-3): SAVISQKPSRDICQRGTSLTIQCQVDSQVTMMFWYRQQPGQSLTLIATANQGSEATYESGFVIDKFPISRPNLTFSTLTVSNMSPEDSSIYLCSVDGGSGNTIYFGEGSWLTVV.

The rearrangement joins TRBV28 to TRBJ2-7; D remains unclear. The CDR3 runs 15 residues. Trimming shortened V by 5 bases and J by 0 bases, and 14 bases separated the two germline ends. Germline loops: CDR1 MDHEN, CDR2 SYDVKM. CDR3 amino acids: CASSALGLSSYEQYF. The CDR3 DNA is TGTGCCAGCAGTGCCCTGGGCCTGAGCTCCTACGAGCAGTACTTC.

J is TRBJ1-3 and V is TRBV6-5; D gene ambiguous. In germline, CDR1 is MNHEY, CDR2 SVGAGI. The CDR3 runs 12 residues. The V and J ends lost 8 bases and 8 bases respectively, with 13 bases between them. CDR3 bases: TGTGCCAGCGGACCCCTCGGAGACACCATATATTTT. It translates to CASGPLGDTIYF.

The V gene is TRBV11-2, the J gene TRBJ2-3; 8 positions agree with TRBD2. Germline trimming cut 2 bases from V and 5 bases from J; bases unmatched to any gene: 3. Looked up from germline, CDR1 is SGHAT and CDR2 is FQNNGV. This CDR3 spans 14 amino acids. CDR3 in DNA: TGTGCCAGCAGCTTAACGGGAGGGAGAGATACGCAGTATTTT. This sequence encodes CASSLTGGRDTQYF.

This chain uses TRBV4-3 with TRBJ1-1; TRBD1 matches at 8 bases. Unmatched junction bases numbered 6, after V lost 7 bases and J lost 5 bases. The germline CDR1 and CDR2 sequences are LGHNA and YSLEER. The CDR3 extends over 13 amino acids. The CDR3 loop reads CASKGQGATEAFF. Written as DNA, the CDR3 is TGCGCCAGCAAAGGGCAGGGGGCAACTGAAGCTTTCTTT.

As DNA, the CDR3 is TGTGCCAGCAGTTCCACCGACAGGGCGGCTTATTCACCCCTCCACTTT. This gives the protein CASSSTDRAAYSPLHF. The chain has TRBV28 and TRBJ1-6; TRBD1 matches 7 bases. The CDR3 extends over 16 amino acids. The V gene end was trimmed by 4 bases and the J gene end by 8 bases; junction bases not matched to a gene: 11. Germline V gene lookup returns CDR1 MDHEN and CDR2 SYDVKM.

This chain links TRBV5-5 with TRBJ1-1; no firm D call. CDR3 length: 12 amino acids. V was clipped by 4 bases and J by 3 bases, with 7 bases between them. The germline V gene has CDR1 SGHKS and CDR2 YYEKEE (reference sequence). The CDR3 DNA sequence: TGTGCCAGCAGCCGTGGCGACACTGAAGCTTTCTTT. Residues: CASSRGDTEAFF.

The CDR3 DNA follows: TGTGCCAGCAGTTTGGGGGGACAGACCGCTGGGGGCTACACCTTC. Translation: CASSLGGQTAGGYTF. V usage is TRBV28 and J usage is TRBJ1-2; 7 nucleotides match TRBD1. V lost 3 bases, J lost 8 bases, and 12 bases stayed unmatched. The germline gives CDR1 MDHEN, CDR2 SYDVKM. The CDR3 consists of 15 residues.

The chain is built from TRBV25-1 and TRBJ1-6, with TRBD1 as a possible D gene (5 bases). Trimming took off 2 bases at V and 9 bases at J, with 11 bases between the two ends. Germline-derived CDR1 and CDR2 are MGHDK and SYGVNS. The CDR3 totals 14 residues. For the CDR3, the DNA is TGTGCCAGCAGTGAACAGGGCCCCTTTTCACCCCTCCACTTT. Amino acid sequence: CASSEQGPFSPLHF. The variable domain in full, completed from reference TRBV25-1 and TRBJ1-6, reads EADIYQTPRYLVIGTGKKITLECSQTMGHDKMYWYQQDPGMELHLIHYSYGVNSTEKGDLSSESTVSRIRTEHFPLTLESARPSHTSQYLCASSEQGPFSPLHFGNGTRLTVT.

This chain joins TRBV11-2 and TRBJ2-3; 10 bases agree with TRBD2. V lost 0 bases to trimming and J lost 2 bases; unmatched junction nucleotides: 8. The CDR3 has 18 amino acids. Germline values: CDR1 SGHAT, CDR2 FQNNGV. CDR3 amino acids: CASSLDKVAGGLTDTQYF. CDR3 in DNA: TGTGCCAGCAGCTTAGATAAAGTAGCGGGGGGCCTCACAGATACGCAGTATTTT.

The gene calls are TRBV10-3 and TRBJ1-2; possibly TRBD1 for D (5 bases). Looked up from germline, CDR1 is ENHRY and CDR2 is SYGVKD. The CDR3 runs to 16 residues. V shed 2 bases and J shed 6 bases, with 19 bases lying between them. The CDR3 protein is CAISEEGRGGEHGYTF. Written as DNA, the CDR3 is TGTGCCATCAGTGAGGAGGGGCGGGGAGGAGAACATGGCTACACCTTC.